These 13 T cell receptor beta chains originate from one sample sequenced in a study of beta chain features in type 1 diabetes (dated by TCRdb to 2017 to 2018). Receptor amplification or capture employed the immunoSEQ multiplex PCR assay. The entire amount of isolated RNA was reverse transcribed using the High Capacity cDNA Reverse Transcription Kit, so the sequenced TCRB transcripts were expressed ones. TCRdb re-hosts the immuneACCESS table, in-frame sequences only. Its copies lack some clones; in the studies checked, an unresolved V gene accounts for under half of them, and the cause for the rest is not known. The sample includes around 300,000 clones, with roughly 9.6% observed a single time. The top ten constitute over 0.015% of the sample. The sequenced sample consisted of naive CD4+ T cells from blood. The cell subset or site label on this specimen signifies: true naive CD4+ T cells. These TCRs come from a woman younger than 45 in good health.

This clone has a handful of counts. This chain links TRBV7-3 with TRBJ2-3; 9 bases map to TRBD1. CDR1 is SGHTA, CDR2 FQGTGA, per germline. This CDR3 spans 15 amino acids. V lost 4 bases, J lost 3 bases, and 5 bases stayed unmatched. CDR3 coding DNA: TGTGCCAGCAGCTCCACAGGGGGCTTGACAGATACGCAGTATTTT. Translated: CASSSTGGLTDTQYF.

This chain links TRBV28 with TRBJ2-6; no reliable D call. Deletions cut 2 bases from V and 2 bases from J, with 4 bases between. This CDR3 has 14 amino acids. The germline CDR1 and CDR2 sequences are MDHEN and SYDVKM. In DNA, the CDR3 is TGTGCCAGCAGTTTAACGGCTGGGGCCAACGTCCTGACTTTC. Encoded protein: CASSLTAGANVLTF.

This chain joins TRBV7-2 and TRBJ1-3, with a possible D match to TRBD1 (6 bases). V was shortened by 5 bases and J by 0 bases, with 8 bases between the two germline ends. Germline CDR1 SGHTA, CDR2 FQGNSA. This CDR3 is 14 amino acids long. The CDR3 protein is CASSQQGSGNTIYF. Written as DNA, the CDR3 is TGTGCCAGCAGCCAACAGGGCTCTGGAAACACCATATATTTT.

This clone was seen only a few times. V is TRBV5-1 and J is TRBJ2-7; a weak D match, TRBD2 (6 bases). Trimming pared 0 bases from V and 2 bases from J, leaving 12 bases between. Germline assignment: CDR1 SGHRS and CDR2 YFSETQ. The CDR3 is 15 amino acids. In DNA, the CDR3 is TGCGCCAGCAGCTTGGGGCCGACTAGGACCTACGAGCAGTACTTC. Its protein product is CASSLGPTRTYEQYF.

This clone has just a few counts. V and J are TRBV6-5 and TRBJ1-5; 7 bases are a match to TRBD1. Per the germline V gene, CDR1 is MNHEY and CDR2 is SVGAGI. V lost 0 bases, J lost 9 bases, and 11 bases stayed unmatched. CDR3 length: 16 amino acids. This chain's CDR3 is CASSYSNGQARGPQHF. CDR3 sequence (DNA): TGTGCCAGCAGTTACTCTAACGGACAGGCCAGGGGGCCCCAGCATTTT.

This clone came up a few times. This rearrangement joins TRBV29-1 to TRBJ2-3; 8 positions match TRBD1. With 5 bases clipped from V and 5 bases from J, the junction kept 3 bases outside the gene matches. Germline lookup yields CDR1 SQVTM and CDR2 ANQGSEA. The CDR3 loop spans 12 amino acids. The CDR3 protein is CSVWTGLDTQYF. The DNA for the CDR3 is TGCAGCGTTTGGACAGGGTTAGATACGCAGTATTTT.

The chain carries TRBV19 and TRBJ2-1; TRBD2 matches at 11 bases. Per the germline V gene, CDR1 is LNHDA and CDR2 is SQIVND (reference sequence). This CDR3 comprises 16 residues. With V trimmed by 6 bases and J by 2 bases, 6 bases remained unmatched. The CDR3 DNA sequence: TGTGCCAGTAGCAAGGGGACTAGCGGACCCTACAATGAGCAGTTCTTC. It codes for CASSKGTSGPYNEQFF.

The J gene is TRBJ2-1, the V gene TRBV7-6, with 7 bases identical to TRBD2. The V and J ends lost 2 bases and 0 bases, in that order; junction bases with no gene match: 4. This CDR3 has 16 residues. Germline V lookup: CDR1 SGHVS, CDR2 FNYEAQ. Here the CDR3 DNA reads TGTGCCAGCAGCTTATTGGGCGGGAGCTCCTACAATGAGCAGTTCTTC. This encodes CASSLLGGSSYNEQFF.

V usage is TRBV20-1 and J usage is TRBJ2-5, with D perhaps matching TRBD2 (5 bases). The V gene lost 8 bases and the J gene lost 10 bases, with 17 bases spanning the gap. Germline V lookup: CDR1 DFQATT, CDR2 SNEGSKA (reference sequence). The length of the CDR3 is 11 residues. CDR3 DNA: TGCAGTCCCGGCCGGGCCGGGGACCAGTACTTC. This gives the protein CSPGRAGDQYF.

Many counts were recorded for this clone. The genes are TRBV4-3 and TRBJ2-2; D unresolved. This CDR3 comprises 13 residues. Germline V CDR1 and CDR2: LGHNA, YSLEER. V lost 0 bases and J 9 bases, leaving 8 bases between the germline ends. CDR3 in amino acids: CASSQDRDRELFF. CDR3 coding DNA: TGCGCCAGCAGCCAAGATCGAGACAGGGAGCTGTTTTTT.

This sequence joins TRBV28 and TRBJ1-4, with D possibly being TRBD1 (6 bases). This CDR3 is built from 14 residues. V dropped 6 bases and J dropped 9 bases, with 17 bases sitting between them. Germline CDR1 reads MDHEN; CDR2 reads SYDVKM. CDR3 loop: CASRGAGEFQKLFF. CDR3 DNA sequence: TGTGCCAGCAGGGGGGCAGGGGAGTTCCAAAAACTGTTTTTT.

This chain links TRBV19 with TRBJ2-1; 8 bases agree with TRBD1. This CDR3 has 17 amino acids. V trimming: 3 bases; J trimming: 2 bases; junction bases outside the gene matches: 9. Per germline, CDR1 LNHDA and CDR2 SQIVND (reference sequence). The CDR3 coding sequence is TGTGCCAGTAGTATTAACGTCAGGGGGCCCACCTACAATGAGCAGTTCTTC. It specifies CASSINVRGPTYNEQFF.

The chain has TRBV5-4 and TRBJ2-1; tentatively, D is TRBD2 (5 bases). From germline, CDR1 is SGHNT and CDR2 YYREEE (reference sequence). CDR3 length: 17 residues. V lost 1 base and J 1 base, leaving 15 bases between the germline ends. CDR3 sequence (DNA): TGTGCCAGCAGCTTGACCTTAGGAGGCTGGTCCTACAATGAGCAGTTCTTC. As protein: CASSLTLGGWSYNEQFF.